This T cell receptor beta chain was identified in a study of graft-versus-host responses after intestinal transplantation. Study-level background: Anti-thymocyte globulin induction was given to all recipients, followed by tacrolimus and steroids for three to four years. Findings and limits, study-wide: Ileal or blood samples showed some GvH clones first, and such clones were also found in recipient marrow. Some patients had graft-donor T cell macrochimerism, and their allografts showed high graft-versus-host to host-versus-graft clonal ratios.

Germline CDR1 SNHLY, CDR2 FYNNEI. The V gene end was trimmed by 3 bases and the J gene end by 3 bases; junction bases not matched to a gene: 2. The CDR3 runs 13 residues. Libraries were prepared by immunoSEQ multiplex PCR; TCRdb keeps only in-frame clonotypes and omits some of them. The table lists about 70,000 clones, 90% of them singletons. A word on this clone: Its specificity is not known.

The sample was unstimulated CD8+ T cells sorted from spleen or lymph node cells, taken before transplant. This rearrangement joins TRBV2 to TRBJ2-7; 7 bases align to TRBD1. This TCR derives from a human donor who was the organ donor for an intestinal transplant. The chain's CDR3 is CASSDGQDYEQYV. The CDR3 region has the DNA TGTGCCAGCAGTGACGGACAGGACTACGAGCAGTACGTC.